These 18 T cell receptor beta chains came from one sample sequenced in a study of cytomegalovirus exposure and HLA in healthy donors (dated by TCRdb to between 2016 and 2019). Library method: the immunoSEQ multiplex PCR assay. As stored in TCRdb, this immuneACCESS dataset retains in-frame rearrangements with V and J assigned. A fraction of the clones does not appear; measured against another copy, unresolved V genes explain less than half of the discrepancy, and the remainder lacks a known reason. For this sample there are 150,000 to 200,000 clones; 86% appear just once. The top ten clonotypes cover approximately 1.5% of the sample. Sample: PBMCs. The receptors come from a woman younger than 30 in good health and CMV-seronegative.

The chain employs TRBV6-5 and TRBJ1-2; D gene ambiguous. CDR3 length equals 14 residues. V lost 5 bases and J 0 bases, leaving 10 bases between the germline ends. Germline CDR1 and CDR2: MNHEY and SVGAGI. The CDR3 protein is CASSEQTPNYGYTF. CDR3 DNA sequence: TGTGCCAGCAGTGAACAGACACCTAACTATGGCTACACCTTC.

This chain joins TRBV7-9 and TRBJ1-1; 7 positions agree with TRBD1. Trimming at V came to 3 bases and at J to 0 bases, leaving 1 base not matched to a gene. Germline CDR1 is SEHNR and CDR2 is FQNEAQ (reference sequence). The CDR3 spans 14 residues. The CDR3 spells CASSLGQLNTEAFF. The CDR3 region has the DNA TGTGCCAGCAGCTTGGGACAGTTGAACACTGAAGCTTTCTTT.

V and J are TRBV7-2 and TRBJ2-2; D unresolved. Trimming stripped 6 bases from V and 3 bases from J, with 11 bases between. Germline loops: CDR1 SGHTA, CDR2 FQGNSA. The CDR3 has 14 amino acids. CDR3 sequence: CASRPPSDTGELFF. DNA of the CDR3: TGTGCCAGCAGGCCTCCCTCGGACACCGGGGAGCTGTTTTTT.

This rearrangement joins TRBV6-1 to TRBJ1-4; a possible D gene is TRBD1 (5 bases). The CDR3 is 13 residues long. Germline CDR1 and CDR2: MNHNS and SASEGT. V lost 8 bases, J lost 8 bases, and 15 bases lay in between. CDR3 in amino acids: CASRGYAGEKLFF. Here the CDR3 DNA reads TGTGCCAGCCGTGGGTACGCAGGGGAAAAACTGTTTTTT.

The chain uses TRBV9 and TRBJ1-1; D gene unclear. Trimming took 2 bases from V and 5 from J, leaving 13 bases between them. The CDR3 extends over 14 amino acids. Germline V CDR1 and CDR2: SGDLS, YYNGEE. Here the CDR3 reads CASSVSQGRTEAFF. CDR3 nucleotides: TGTGCCAGCAGCGTTAGCCAAGGAAGAACTGAAGCTTTCTTT.

V and J are TRBV30 and TRBJ1-4, with D tentatively TRBD1 (6 bases). This CDR3 spans 12 amino acids. Per germline, CDR1 GTSNPN and CDR2 SVGIG (reference sequence). Trimming took 6 bases from V and 6 from J, leaving 11 bases between them. CDR3: CACTGFDEKLFF. The CDR3 DNA sequence: TGTGCCTGTACAGGGTTTGATGAAAAACTGTTTTTT.

The chain is built from TRBV19 and TRBJ1-3; D perhaps matches TRBD1 (5 bases). Trimming removed 1 base at V and 2 bases at J, with 6 bases between. The CDR3 has 14 amino acids. Germline CDR1 and CDR2: LNHDA and SQIVND (reference sequence). The CDR3 region has the DNA TGTGCCAGTAGTATAGTAGGGGCTGGAAACACCATATATTTT. This codes for CASSIVGAGNTIYF.

J is TRBJ2-7 and V is TRBV7-2; 10 positions agree with TRBD1. CDR3 length: 15 residues. The germline CDR1 and CDR2 sequences are SGHTA and FQGNSA. V dropped 5 bases and J dropped 9; count of bases not matched to a gene: 13. Here the CDR3 reads CASSTPPGTGVGQYF. The CDR3 DNA sequence: TGTGCCAGCAGCACACCTCCCGGGACAGGGGTAGGGCAGTACTTC.

CDR3 residues: CASSVGQEVAGYTF. CDR3 bases: TGTGCCAGTAGTGTGGGACAGGAGGTTGCGGGCTACACCTTC. This rearrangement joins TRBV19 to TRBJ1-2; 8 bases fit TRBD1. V was pared by 5 bases and J by 8 bases, with 10 bases of the junction left unmatched. Germline-derived CDR1 and CDR2 are LNHDA and SQIVND (reference sequence). This CDR3 region has 14 residues.

This chain links TRBV30 with TRBJ2-3, with 9 bases matching TRBD1. This CDR3 has 14 amino acids. Unmatched junction bases numbered 8, after V lost 8 bases and J lost 2 bases. Per the germline V gene, CDR1 is GTSNPN and CDR2 is SVGIG (reference sequence). This chain's CDR3 is CAGTGWGLTDTQYF. The CDR3, as DNA: TGTGCCGGGACAGGGTGGGGCCTCACAGATACGCAGTATTTT.

The chain is built from TRBV5-1 and TRBJ2-4; 11 bases align to TRBD2. V lost 3 bases and J lost 8; bases outside the gene matches: 4. Germline CDR1 reads SGHRS; CDR2 reads YFSETQ. The CDR3 contains 14 residues. In nucleotides, the CDR3 is TGCGCCAGCAGCTCTACTAGCGGGAGTGACATTCAGTACTTC. It translates to CASSSTSGSDIQYF.

The genes are TRBV19 and TRBJ2-7, with D possibly being TRBD1 (6 bases). Per the germline V gene, CDR1 is LNHDA and CDR2 is SQIVND (reference sequence). The ends were cut back, 5 bases at V and 2 bases at J, with 10 bases in the middle. This CDR3 is 13 amino acids long. CDR3 nucleotides: TGTGCCAGTAGTTCGACAGGAGCCTACGAGCAGTACTTC. Translated, it gives CASSSTGAYEQYF. The entire variable domain, with the rest obtained from reference TRBV19 and TRBJ2-7, is as follows: DGGITQSPKYLFRKEGQNVTLSCEQNLNHDAMYWYRQDPGQGLRLIYYSQIVNDFQKGDIAEGYSVSREKKESFPLTVTSAQKNPTAFYLCASSSTGAYEQYFGPGTRLTVT.

CDR3 sequence (DNA): TGTGCCAGCTCACCTGCAGGGTTTCAAGAGACCCAGTACTTC. Translated, it gives CASSPAGFQETQYF. J is TRBJ2-5 and V is TRBV18; D is possibly TRBD1 (5 bases). V lost 3 bases and J lost 2, with 10 bases in between. The germline V gene has CDR1 KGHSH and CDR2 LQKENI. The CDR3 sequence is 14 residues long.

This chain joins TRBV6-1 and TRBJ2-1; 8 bases agree with TRBD2. Trimming took 1 base from V and 2 from J; bases not matched to a gene: 4. Germline assignment: CDR1 MNHNS and CDR2 SASEGT. This CDR3 region has 16 residues. CDR3 nucleotides: TGTGCCAGCAGTGAAGAGGGGCGGGGGGCCTACAATGAGCAGTTCTTC. Its protein is CASSEEGRGAYNEQFF.

This clone was picked up a small number of times. The V and J genes are TRBV19 and TRBJ1-3, with a weak D call TRBD1 (6 bases). Germline V gene sequence: CDR1 LNHDA, CDR2 SQIVND (reference sequence). Trimming removed 10 bases at V and 0 bases at J, with 19 bases between. The CDR3 consists of 16 residues. CDR3 nucleotide sequence: TGTGCCACGCTGGACAGTACTCGTTTCTCTGGAAACACCATATATTTT. This encodes CATLDSTRFSGNTIYF.

The chain links TRBV14 to TRBJ1-3; TRBD1 is a possible D gene (5 bases). V lost 2 bases and J lost 3, with 11 bases in between. Germline V gene lookup returns CDR1 SGHDN and CDR2 FVKESK. This CDR3 has 15 amino acids. CDR3 sequence (DNA): TGTGCCAGCAGCCAACGTGCGGGGCTTGGAAACACCATATATTTT. Its translation is CASSQRAGLGNTIYF.

CDR3 sequence: CASSELGLSERAYEQYF. In DNA form, the CDR3 reads TGTGCCAGCTCAGAGTTGGGACTATCCGAACGAGCCTACGAGCAGTACTTC. The chain carries TRBV18 and TRBJ2-7; TRBD2 matches at 7 bases. Germline CDR1 KGHSH, CDR2 LQKENI. J lost 2 bases, V lost 5 bases, and 15 bases had no gene match. There are 17 residues in the CDR3.

This rearrangement joins TRBV5-1 to TRBJ2-2; D unresolved. Deletions cut 0 bases from V and 6 bases from J, with 9 bases between. The CDR3 is 14 residues long. Germline V CDR1 and CDR2: SGHRS, YFSETQ. The CDR3 nucleotides are TGCGCCAGCAGCTTGGCCCCTAACCCCGGGGAGCTGTTTTTT. This sequence encodes CASSLAPNPGELFF.